This record concerns one T cell receptor (beta chain) sequence. The data are from a study of blood T cell repertoires in COVID-19. The protocol was immunoSEQ multiplex PCR, while the TCRdb copy is restricted to in-frame clones and leaves out a portion. Among 55,000 to 75,000 clones listed, roughly nine tenths were seen once. Sequences were obtained from peripheral blood. This sequence originates from a man in his sixties with acute or convalescent COVID-19.

The DNA for the CDR3 is TGTGCCAGCAGTTCGACAGGGGTCGAGCAGTACTTC. This translates into CASSSTGVEQYF. This chain connects TRBV12-3 or TRBV12-4 to TRBJ2-7; 8 bases agree with TRBD1. Losses at the gene ends were 4 bases for V and 6 bases for J; bases not matched to a gene: 2. This CDR3 spans 12 amino acids.